Listed below are T cell receptor beta chains from one sample, sequenced in a study of blood T cell repertoires in COVID-19. Sequencing was performed with immunoSEQ multiplex PCR; in TCRdb, only in-frame clones are kept and a portion is missing. This table has about 310,000 clones, roughly nine tenths appearing once. Input material: peripheral blood. All receptors come from a man younger than 35 with active or convalescent COVID-19. Both conserved end residues are part of each CDR3. Fields, in order: CDR3 length, J gene, D gene, clone size, V gene, CDR3 protein, CDR3 DNA. D genes are given only for firm matches. Part of the rows lack a size; the others show once, few, many or a class for expanded clones.

>13|TRBJ2-1|.|.|TRBV5-1
CASSLVTGNEQFF
TGCGCCAGCAGCTTGGTAACGGGCAATGAGCAGTTCTTC
>17|TRBJ1-2|.|.|TRBV1
CTSSQERGCRGDYGYTF
TGCACCAGCAGCCAAGAGAGAGGCTGCAGAGGTGACTATGGCTACACCTTC
>14|TRBJ1-1|TRBD1|.|TRBV5-1
CASSDGQGETEAFF
TGCGCCAGCAGTGACGGACAGGGAGAAACTGAAGCTTTCTTT
>14|TRBJ1-2|TRBD1|once|TRBV10-3
CAISELQGYGGYTF
TGTGCCATCAGTGAGTTACAGGGGTACGGTGGCTACACCTTC
>14|TRBJ1-6|.|.|TRBV27
CASSTSSYNSPLHF
TGTGCCAGCAGTACGAGCTCCTATAATTCACCCCTCCACTTT
>12|TRBJ1-1|.|.|TRBV19
CASSPRGSEAFF
TGTGCCAGTAGTCCCCGAGGTTCTGAAGCTTTCTTT
>11|TRBJ2-7|.|few|TRBV2
CASREQVEQYF
TGTGCCAGTAGAGAACAGGTTGAGCAGTACTTC
>15|TRBJ1-1|.|.|TRBV27
CASSRTVSMNTEAFF
TGTGCCAGCAGTAGGACAGTTTCCATGAACACTGAAGCTTTCTTT
>13|TRBJ2-7|TRBD2|.|TRBV15
CATAWRERGEQYF
TGTGCCACCGCCTGGCGGGAGAGGGGTGAGCAGTACTTC
>15|TRBJ1-4|.|.|TRBV15
CATSRVKGEYEKLFF
TGTGCCACCAGCAGAGTTAAGGGGGAGTATGAAAAACTGTTTTTT
>16|TRBJ1-4|.|.|TRBV4-3
CASSRGHLATNEKLFF
TGCGCCAGCAGCCGAGGACACCTCGCAACTAATGAAAAACTGTTTTTT
>13|TRBJ2-7|.|.|TRBV5-1
CASSQIRDREQYF
TGCGCCAGCAGCCAAATAAGAGATCGGGAGCAGTACTTC
>11|TRBJ1-2|.|.|TRBV12-3/TRBV12-4
CASSSRVGYTF
TGTGCCAGCAGTTCGCGTGTTGGCTACACCTTC
>15|TRBJ2-7|TRBD2|.|TRBV7-3
CASRLAGGPLYEQYF
TGTGCCAGCAGACTAGCGGGAGGGCCGCTCTACGAGCAGTACTTC
>13|TRBJ1-1|.|.|TRBV28
CASSLPTGTEAFF
TGTGCCAGCAGTCTACCGACAGGTACTGAAGCTTTCTTT
>15|TRBJ2-7|.|.|TRBV19
CASSIATGKPYEQYF
TGTGCCAGTAGTATAGCAACAGGAAAACCCTACGAGCAGTACTTC
>16|TRBJ1-2|.|.|TRBV6-5
CASSYPADRQRGGYTF
TGTGCCAGCAGTTACCCAGCCGACAGGCAACGGGGTGGCTACACCTTC
>15|TRBJ2-7|TRBD2|.|TRBV19
CASSIPASGRYEQYF
TGTGCCAGTAGTATACCGGCTAGCGGGAGGTACGAGCAGTACTTC
>14|TRBJ2-7|TRBD1|.|TRBV5-6
CASSLSGTGGEQYF
TGTGCCAGCTCTTTATCCGGGACAGGGGGCGAGCAGTACTTC
>16|TRBJ1-2|.|.|TRBV19
CASSMAGPGPNYGYTF
TGTGCCAGTAGTATGGCAGGCCCTGGCCCTAACTATGGCTACACCTTC
>14|TRBJ1-1|.|.|TRBV18
CASSPTRRGTEAFF
TGTGCCAGCTCACCAACACGGAGGGGCACTGAAGCTTTCTTT
>16|TRBJ2-5|TRBD1|once|TRBV24-1
CATSELGTGVGETQYF
TGTGCCACCAGTGAACTAGGGACAGGGGTTGGGGAGACCCAGTACTTC